This T cell receptor beta chain was recovered during a study of blood T cell repertoires in COVID-19. The CDR3 loop spans 16 amino acids. Trimming cost V 0 bases and J 3 bases; bases outside gene matches: 2. Germline V gene sequence: CDR1 LGHNA, CDR2 YSLEER. Methods used by the authors: Amplification with reference gene primers provided the estimates of nucleated cell counts. Clones were read by immunoSEQ multiplex PCR, and TCRdb kept only the in-frame ones, dropping some. V and J calls plus clone size are reproduced from that table; the DNA served to infer D and trimming. The data contain about 210,000 clones, about four fifths of them singletons.

V gene TRBV4-3 combines with J gene TRBJ1-2, with 12 bases matching TRBD1. Sequencing was done on a sample of PBMCs or T cells enriched from blood (not recorded which). This sequence was found in a woman between 45 and 65 years old with acute COVID-19. The chain's CDR3 is CASSQEGTGGHYGYTF. CDR3 bases: TGCGCCAGCAGCCAAGAAGGGACAGGGGGCCACTATGGCTACACCTTC.